This paragraph reports one TCR beta chain. No antigen is known for it. This sample stems from a study of shared clonotypes between healthy human individuals. Study results and caveats: Among non-shared clonotypes, generation probabilities were lower than among those shared by all four donors. Naive CD4 clonotype sharing across several donors was approximately 5.2%.

Positively selected for CCR7, the CD45RO-negative cells used as naive CD8 cells excluded terminally differentiated effector memory CD45RA+ cells. This was a deep-level run. Genomic DNA of each subset was evenly split across several immunoSEQ plates. Assay: immunoSEQ multiplex PCR; the TCRdb copy retains only in-frame clones and omits some. Here the sample spans under 850,000 clones, 80% to 95% being singletons. V dropped 8 bases and J dropped 7 bases, with 18 bases sitting between them. The CDR3 has 13 residues. Germline CDR1 reads WNHNN; CDR2 reads SYGVQD (reference sequence). V gene TRBV10-1 combines with J gene TRBJ2-7, with D unresolved. Sample: naive CD8+ T cells sorted from blood. The TCR comes from a man younger than 45 in good health. For the CDR3, the DNA is TGCGCCAGCGCCGGCACTGTTTCGACGGAGCAGTACTTC. Translation gives CASAGTVSTEQYF.